The next 14 T cell receptor beta chains were all read from a single sample in a study of cytomegalovirus exposure and HLA in healthy donors. Researchers ran the PCR with 60 Vbeta and 13 Jbeta primers. This table comes from immunoSEQ multiplex PCR, and its TCRdb copy is limited to in-frame clones, with some not included. The sample has under 150,000 clones, just under 70% seen once. Material: PBMCs. The receptors come from a man aged 55 to 69 in good health and CMV-seronegative.

The V and J genes are TRBV19 and TRBJ1-5, with D unclear. V was shortened by 4 bases and J by 0 bases, with 10 bases between the two germline ends. The CDR3 has 15 residues. CDR1 and CDR2 (germline): LNHDA, SQIVND (reference sequence). The CDR3 coding sequence is TGTGCCAGTAGTACTGGCGGTAATAGCAATCAGCCCCAGCATTTT. Protein: CASSTGGNSNQPQHF. Combining the CDR3 with reference TRBV19 and TRBJ1-5 gives the whole variable domain DGGITQSPKYLFRKEGQNVTLSCEQNLNHDAMYWYRQDPGQGLRLIYYSQIVNDFQKGDIAEGYSVSREKKESFPLTVTSAQKNPTAFYLCASSTGGNSNQPQHFGDGTRLSIL.

The chain joins TRBV27 to TRBJ2-2; 9 nucleotides align to TRBD1. The CDR3 loop spans 14 amino acids. Germline CDR1 reads MNHEY; CDR2 reads SMNVEV (reference sequence). The V and J ends lost 6 bases and 4 bases, in that order; junction bases with no gene match: 3. DNA for the CDR3: TGTGCCAGCAGAGGGACAGGGAGCACCGGGGAGCTGTTTTTT. This gives the protein CASRGTGSTGELFF.

This clone occurred many times. The J gene is TRBJ1-1, the V gene TRBV5-6; 7 bases align to TRBD1. V was clipped by 0 bases and J by 10 bases; unmatched bases: 6. CDR1 SGHDT and CDR2 YYEEEE come from the germline V gene. The CDR3 length is 13 residues. DNA of the CDR3: TGTGCCAGCAGCTTGGCGGCAGGGGGTCGAGCTTTCTTT. This sequence encodes CASSLAAGGRAFF.

The rearrangement uses TRBV28 and TRBJ2-7, with D tentatively TRBD1 (5 bases). Trimming cost V 2 bases and J 3 bases, with 8 bases left between them. The CDR3 has 13 residues. Germline V gene data show CDR1 as MDHEN and CDR2 as SYDVKM. DNA of the CDR3: TGTGCCAGCAGTTTAACAGGAGTCTACGAGCAGTACTTC. Its protein product is CASSLTGVYEQYF.

The chain recombines TRBV10-1 with TRBJ2-3; D is perhaps TRBD1 (6 bases). Germline CDR1 WNHNN, CDR2 SYGVQD (reference sequence). The CDR3 is 12 residues long. V was trimmed by 5 bases and J by 5 bases, leaving 8 bases between them. CDR3 DNA sequence: TGCGCCAGCAGTCAGGGGAGAGATACGCAGTATTTT. This gives the protein CASSQGRDTQYF.

The chain couples TRBV29-1 to TRBJ2-7; D may be TRBD1 (6 bases). V was clipped by 4 bases and J by 2 bases, with 12 bases between them. Looked up from germline, CDR1 is SQVTM and CDR2 is ANQGSEA. The CDR3 has 13 residues. CDR3 DNA: TGCAGCGTTGTCGTGACAGGTACCTACGAGCAGTACTTC. It is translated as CSVVVTGTYEQYF.

J is TRBJ1-4 and V is TRBV28, with a weak D call TRBD1 (6 bases). In germline, CDR1 is MDHEN, CDR2 SYDVKM. The CDR3 length is 15 residues. The V end lost 4 bases, the J end lost 0 bases, and 9 bases lay between the germline ends. CDR3 sequence (DNA): TGTGCCAGCAGTTCCCCAGGGGCAACTAATGAAAAACTGTTTTTT. Translating gives CASSSPGATNEKLFF.

The chain combines TRBV7-3 with TRBJ2-1; D may be TRBD2 (6 bases). The germline V gene has CDR1 SGHTA and CDR2 FQGTGA. This CDR3 comprises 14 residues. Trimming shortened V by 7 bases and J by 5 bases, and 15 bases separated the two germline ends. The CDR3: CASTESSADNEQFF. The CDR3 DNA follows: TGTGCCAGCACCGAGTCTAGCGCGGACAATGAGCAGTTCTTC.

J is TRBJ2-2 and V is TRBV11-3; 11 nucleotides agree with TRBD1. V lost 5 bases to trimming and J lost 3 bases; unmatched junction nucleotides: 2. Germline CDR1 and CDR2: SGHNT and YENEEA. This CDR3 has 15 residues. CDR3 residues: CASSRGQGDTGELFF. CDR3 DNA: TGTGCCAGCAGCCGGGGACAGGGGGACACCGGGGAGCTGTTTTTT.

This clone has just one count. The chain couples TRBV6-1 to TRBJ1-4; TRBD1 matches at 8 bases. Germline V lookup: CDR1 MNHNS, CDR2 SASEGT. CDR3 length equals 15 residues. J was trimmed by 2 bases and V by 7 bases; bases with no gene match: 6. CDR3: CASKTGVSTNEKLFF. The CDR3 DNA reads TGTGCCAGCAAGACAGGGGTGTCCACTAATGAAAAACTGTTTTTT.

V and J are TRBV19 and TRBJ2-5, with D possibly TRBD1 on 6 matching bases. V lost 6 bases to trimming and J lost 5 bases, with 16 bases between them. CDR3 length: 14 amino acids. Germline assignment: CDR1 LNHDA and CDR2 SQIVND (reference sequence). The CDR3 sequence is CASSDLRGGETQYF. The CDR3 coding sequence is TGTGCCAGTAGCGACCTCAGGGGTGGGGAGACCCAGTACTTC.

The chain carries TRBV29-1 and TRBJ2-3, with TRBD2 matching over 8 bases. CDR3 length: 14 amino acids. V trimming: 5 bases; J trimming: 0 bases; junction bases outside the gene matches: 4. CDR1 is SQVTM, CDR2 ANQGSEA, per germline. The CDR3 here is CSVPRLASTDTQYF. DNA of the CDR3: TGCAGCGTTCCTAGACTAGCGAGCACAGATACGCAGTATTTT.

The chain links TRBV5-8 to TRBJ1-5, with 8 bases fitting TRBD1. The CDR3 is made up of 15 amino acids. Germline V lookup: CDR1 SGHTS, CDR2 YDEGEE. V dropped 0 bases and J dropped 8; count of bases not matched to a gene: 7. CDR3: CASSLGQGRREPQHF. The CDR3 DNA sequence: TGTGCCAGCAGCTTGGGACAGGGGCGCAGGGAGCCCCAGCATTTT.

This clone was seen just once. The chain couples TRBV7-9 to TRBJ1-1; D is undetermined. CDR1 is SEHNR, CDR2 FQNEAQ, per germline (reference sequence). This CDR3 spans 14 amino acids. Trimming took off 1 base at V and 1 base at J, with 7 bases between the two ends. This CDR3 is CASSLVQKNTEAFF. As DNA, the CDR3 is TGTGCCAGCAGCTTAGTACAGAAGAACACTGAAGCTTTCTTT.